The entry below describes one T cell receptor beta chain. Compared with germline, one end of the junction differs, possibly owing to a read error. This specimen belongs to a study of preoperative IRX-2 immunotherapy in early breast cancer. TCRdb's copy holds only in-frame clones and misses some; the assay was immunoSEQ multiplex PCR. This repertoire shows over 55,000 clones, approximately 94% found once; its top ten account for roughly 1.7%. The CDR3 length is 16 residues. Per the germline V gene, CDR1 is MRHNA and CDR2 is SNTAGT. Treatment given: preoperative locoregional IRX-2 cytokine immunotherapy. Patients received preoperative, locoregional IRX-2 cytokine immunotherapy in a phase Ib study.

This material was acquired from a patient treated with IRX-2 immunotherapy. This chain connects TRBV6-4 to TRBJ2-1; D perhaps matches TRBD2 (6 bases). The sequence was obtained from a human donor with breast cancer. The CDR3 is CASSDSAGPKGNEQFF. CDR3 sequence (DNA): TGTGCCAGCAGCGACTCCGCGGGACCTAAGGGCAATGAGCAGTTCTTC.